This is a list of T cell receptor beta chains from one sample in a study of blood T cells in healthy people across ages. From the 5' RACE reads, TCRdb called clonotypes with MiXCR, one entry per CDR3 protein. The table lists over 1,500,000 distinct CDR3 sequences, around half of them singletons. The sequencing input was blood. These receptors all stem from a woman aged 35 to 49 in good health. Each CDR3 is given with its conserved first and last residue. Fields, in order: D gene, J gene, V gene, clone size, CDR3 protein, CDR3 DNA. D genes are given only for firm matches. The size entry is marked missing in some rows and otherwise reads once, few, many or a size class.

TRBD1 TRBJ2-7 TRBV7-2 few CASSIVGGQGSNEQYF TGTGCCAGCAGCATCGTAGGAGGACAGGGTTCCAACGAGCAGTACTTC
NA TRBJ2-3 TRBV28 NA CASSLFASEVTSTDTQYF TGTGCCAGCAGTTTATTCGCTTCTGAGGTTACCTCCACAGATACGCAGTATTTT
NA TRBJ1-4 TRBV6-2/TRBV6-3 NA CASSYGRHPTGEKLFF TGTGCCAGCAGTTATGGTCGACATCCCACTGGTGAAAAACTGTTTTTT
NA TRBJ1-2 TRBV5-5 NA CASSLSWNSYGYTF TGTGCCAGCAGCTTGTCTTGGAACAGCTATGGCTACACCTTC
NA TRBJ1-5 TRBV6-2/TRBV6-3 NA CASRSQGTDQPQHF TGTGCCAGCAGATCTCAAGGGACTGATCAGCCCCAGCATTTT
NA TRBJ2-7 TRBV27 few CASSAQGPYEQYF TGTGCCAGCAGTGCACAGGGTCCCTACGAGCAGTACTTC
NA TRBJ2-1 TRBV20-1 NA CSATSGLGNEQFF TGCAGTGCGACATCCGGGCTTGGGAATGAGCAGTTCTTC
TRBD1 TRBJ2-1 TRBV20-1 few CSARILGQGAYNEQFF TGCAGTGCTAGAATTTTAGGGCAGGGGGCCTACAATGAGCAGTTCTTC
NA TRBJ2-7 TRBV7-2 NA CASSLWTADSYEQYF TGTGCCAGCAGCTTATGGACAGCAGATTCCTACGAGCAGTACTTC
NA TRBJ1-3 TRBV6-6 NA CASSYTDSGNTIYF TGTGCCAGCAGTTATACTGACTCTGGAAACACCATATATTTT
TRBD1 TRBJ1-5 TRBV24-1 NA CATSDPDRGDQPQHF TGTGCCACCAGTGATCCGGACAGGGGAGATCAGCCCCAGCATTTT
NA TRBJ1-2 TRBV2 NA CASSEGTEDYGYTF TGTGCCAGCAGTGAAGGGACAGAAGACTATGGCTACACCTTC
TRBD1 TRBJ2-3 TRBV7-2 NA CASSLSGTGGWFDMQYF TGTGCCAGCAGCTTATCCGGGACAGGGGGATGGTTTGATATGCAGTATTTT
TRBD1 TRBJ2-5 TRBV11-2 many CASQPIPGTDKQETQYF TGTGCCAGTCAACCTATCCCCGGGACAGACAAACAAGAGACCCAGTACTTC
NA TRBJ2-5 TRBV18 NA CASSPRTGWGETQYF TGTGCCAGCTCACCAAGGACGGGCTGGGGAGAGACCCAGTACTTC
NA TRBJ1-5 TRBV6-5 NA CASSPLGGTNQPQHF TGTGCCAGCAGCCCTTTGGGGGGAACGAATCAGCCCCAGCATTTT
TRBD1 TRBJ2-3 TRBV13 few CASSSIDRAYTQYF TGTGCCAGCAGCTCGATCGACAGGGCGTATACGCAGTATTTT
NA TRBJ1-6 TRBV9 few CASSVSAQVNSPLHF TGTGCCAGCAGCGTATCGGCACAGGTTAATTCACCCCTCCACTTT
TRBD1 TRBJ2-6 TRBV13 NA CASSPRRTGGAGANVLTF TGTGCCAGCAGCCCTCGAAGGACAGGGGGCGCTGGGGCCAACGTCCTGACTTTC
NA TRBJ1-2 TRBV29-1 few CSVDSPNYGYTF TGCAGCGTTGACTCTCCTAACTATGGCTACACCTTC
NA TRBJ1-6 TRBV28 few CASRDNSPLHF TGTGCCAGCAGGGATAATTCACCCCTCCACTTT
TRBD1 TRBJ2-4 TRBV20-1 NA CSAGTGGIAKNIQYF TGCAGTGCGGGGACAGGGGGGATAGCCAAAAACATTCAGTACTTC
TRBD2 TRBJ2-5 TRBV20-1 NA CSARTSGGKTQYF TGCAGTGCTAGGACTAGCGGAGGAAAGACCCAGTACTTC